Here is one T cell receptor (beta chain) with its context. Methods used by the authors: Estimation of nucleated cell counts was performed using reference gene primer amplification. Assay used: immunoSEQ multiplex PCR; TCRdb lists only in-frame clones, some missing. V, J and clone size were drawn from that table, and D and trimming were deduced from the DNA. This sample has about 60,000 clones, with approximately 84% found just once. These data are taken from a study of blood T cell repertoires in COVID-19. The receptor's source is a man between 70 and 80 years old with active COVID-19. Sequences were obtained from peripheral blood.

CDR3 sequence (DNA): TGTGCCAGCACCGAGGAAGGGGTCGAGCAGTACTTC. Its protein product is CASTEEGVEQYF. The V call is TRBV6-5, the J call TRBJ2-7; weak D call: TRBD1 (5 bases). Germline assignment: CDR1 MNHEY and CDR2 SVGAGI. The CDR3 totals 12 residues. The V and J ends lost 7 bases and 6 bases respectively, with 13 bases between them.